The 14 T cell receptor beta chains below come from one sample, sequenced in a study of T cells in localized non-small cell lung cancer (dated by TCRdb to 2019 to 2021). Library creation used the immunoSEQ multiplex PCR assay. TCRdb limited this immuneACCESS table to in-frame rearrangements with V and J called. A share of clones is missing; checked studies link under half to unresolved V genes, and the rest is unexplained. This sample gives tens of thousands of clones in total; roughly nine tenths of them show up just once. The ten largest clones represent roughly 2% of the sample. Material: peripheral blood, obtained before any cancer treatment. The receptors shown here come from a woman aged 35-75 years with stage I lung adenocarcinoma.

The chain combines TRBV9 with TRBJ1-1, with TRBD1 as a possible D gene (5 bases). CDR1 and CDR2 (germline): SGDLS, YYNGEE. The CDR3 totals 13 residues. Trimming took off 3 bases at V and 1 base at J, with 7 bases between the two ends. In nucleotides, the CDR3 is TGTGCCAGCAGCGCCGGACAGAACACTGAAGCTTTCTTT. Translated: CASSAGQNTEAFF.

V is TRBV10-1 and J is TRBJ2-1; D may be TRBD1 (5 bases). From germline, CDR1 is WNHNN and CDR2 SYGVQD (reference sequence). CDR3 length: 13 residues. V lost 7 bases and J 2 bases, leaving 9 bases between the germline ends. CDR3 residues: CASMQGTYNEQFF. The CDR3, as DNA: TGCGCCAGCATGCAGGGCACCTACAATGAGCAGTTCTTC.

The V and J genes are TRBV2 and TRBJ2-3; unclear D gene. V lost 7 bases and J lost 6, with 5 bases in between. The CDR3 sequence is 10 residues long. Germline-derived CDR1 and CDR2 are SNHLY and FYNNEI. The CDR3 region has the DNA TGTGCCAGCATAGAGGATACGCAGTATTTT. Translated: CASIEDTQYF. Together with reference TRBV2 and TRBJ2-3, the CDR3 gives the full variable domain: EPEVTQTPSHQVTQMGQEVILRCVPISNHLYFYWYRQILGQKVEFLVSFYNNEISEKSEIFDDQFSVERPDGSNFTLKIRSTKLEDSAMYFCASIEDTQYFGPGTRLTVL.

This clone showed up just once. V gene TRBV6-6 combines with J gene TRBJ1-4; TRBD1 is a possible D gene (5 bases). The CDR3 spans 14 residues. V was shortened by 4 bases and J by 7 bases, with 13 bases between the two germline ends. Germline V CDR1 and CDR2: MNHNY, SVGAGI (reference sequence). The CDR3 DNA follows: TGTGCCAGCAGTTTTCGGGAGGGACCTGAAAAACTGTTTTTT. Translating gives CASSFREGPEKLFF.

The chain links TRBV6-1 to TRBJ2-1, with 10 bases fitting TRBD2. This CDR3 contains 18 residues. Germline assignment: CDR1 MNHNS and CDR2 SASEGT. The ends lost 3 bases at V and 7 bases at J; junction bases unmatched: 15. The CDR3 reads CASSDIERWTSGLNEQFF. In DNA, the CDR3 is TGTGCCAGCAGTGATATTGAGCGTTGGACTAGCGGTCTAAATGAGCAGTTCTTC.

The rearrangement uses TRBV5-1 and TRBJ1-2, with TRBD1 matching 8 bases. Germline V gives CDR1 SGHRS, CDR2 YFSETQ. There are 15 residues in the CDR3. Trimming at V came to 7 bases and at J to 6 bases, leaving 14 bases not matched to a gene. Here the CDR3 DNA reads TGCGCCAGCCGACCGGGACAGGCGCTACTGCATGGCTACACCTTC. Translation: CASRPGQALLHGYTF.

The V call is TRBV5-4, the J call TRBJ2-7; D gene uncertain. With 5 bases removed from V and 0 bases from J, the gap between germline ends came to 27 bases. This CDR3 has 19 amino acids. CDR1 is SGHNT and CDR2 is YYREEE in the germline V gene (reference sequence). This chain's CDR3 is CASSPIVESRYALSYEQYF. As DNA, the CDR3 is TGTGCCAGCAGTCCGATAGTAGAGAGTCGGTATGCGCTCTCCTACGAGCAGTACTTC.

The V and J genes are TRBV10-1 and TRBJ1-1; no clear D. Trimming cost V 7 bases and J 0 bases, with 21 bases left between them. Germline-derived CDR1 and CDR2 are WNHNN and SYGVQD (reference sequence). There are 17 residues in the CDR3. Written as DNA, the CDR3 is TGCGCCAGCAATACGACAAACGGGGTCCGGATGAACACTGAAGCTTTCTTT. The encoded protein is CASNTTNGVRMNTEAFF.

This clone has a handful of counts. V and J are TRBV7-2 and TRBJ2-1; D may be TRBD2 (6 bases). The CDR3 is 15 residues long. In germline, CDR1 is SGHTA, CDR2 FQGNSA. The V and J ends lost 5 bases and 5 bases respectively, with 16 bases between them. CDR3 in amino acids: CASSPPGLLNNEQFF. The CDR3 DNA reads as TGTGCCAGCAGCCCCCCGGGACTTTTAAACAATGAGCAGTTCTTC. Full variable domain (missing parts from reference TRBV7-2 and TRBJ2-1): GAGVSQSPSNKVTEKGKDVELRCDPISGHTALYWYRQSLGQGLEFLIYFQGNSAPDKSGLPSDRFSAERTGGSVSTLTIQRTQQEDSAVYLCASSPPGLLNNEQFFGPGTRLTVL.

The genes are TRBV6-5 and TRBJ1-2; no firm D call. V was shortened by 8 bases and J by 2 bases, with 9 bases between the two germline ends. The CDR3 sequence is 12 residues long. Per the germline V gene, CDR1 is MNHEY and CDR2 is SVGAGI. CDR3 residues: CASRARNYGYTF. In DNA form, the CDR3 reads TGTGCCAGCCGGGCGCGGAACTATGGCTACACCTTC.

The rearrangement uses TRBV15 and TRBJ2-7, with D possibly matching TRBD2 (6 bases). Germline V gene lookup returns CDR1 LNHNV and CDR2 YYDKDF (reference sequence). V lost 0 bases, J lost 5 bases, and 8 bases lay in between. The CDR3 totals 13 residues. CDR3 coding DNA: TGTGCCACCAGCAGAGAGGAGGGGAACGAGCAGTACTTC. Protein sequence: CATSREEGNEQYF.

The chain has TRBV7-8 and TRBJ1-3; D call uncertain. The CDR3 contains 16 residues. Germline V gene sequence: CDR1 SGHVS, CDR2 FQNEAQ. The V end lost 3 bases, the J end lost 4 bases, and 16 bases lay between the germline ends. CDR3 loop: CASSFPKEKGGNTIYF. CDR3 DNA: TGTGCCAGCAGCTTTCCAAAGGAGAAAGGGGGAAACACCATATATTTT.

The chain is built from TRBV6-5 and TRBJ2-4; 10 bases align to TRBD1. V gave up 6 bases and J gave up 7 bases; unmatched junction bases: 6. Per germline, CDR1 MNHEY and CDR2 SVGAGI. CDR3 size: 14 residues. In DNA, the CDR3 is TGTGCCAGCAGCTCACCGGGACAGGGGAACATTCAGTACTTC. This sequence encodes CASSSPGQGNIQYF.

The V call is TRBV7-2, the J call TRBJ2-1, with 8 bases matching TRBD1. The CDR3 sequence is 15 residues long. Per the germline V gene, CDR1 is SGHTA and CDR2 is FQGNSA. V dropped 6 bases and J dropped 5; count of bases not matched to a gene: 9. The CDR3 nucleotides read TGTGCCAGCAGTCCGTCCGGGACAGGTAACAATGAGCAGTTCTTC. Protein product: CASSPSGTGNNEQFF.